One sample yielded the 29 T cell receptor beta chains listed below, sequenced in a study of T cell responses to AZD1222 COVID-19 vaccine. This table comes from immunoSEQ multiplex PCR, and its TCRdb copy is limited to in-frame clones, with some not included. This table has 90,000 to 150,000 clones, roughly nine tenths appearing once. The sample here was peripheral blood, taken on day 0 of AZD1222 vaccination. These receptors all come from an adult in good health.

The CDR3 region has the DNA TGTGCCATCAGGGGGACAGGGGGTAACTATGGCTACACCTTC. Translated, it gives CAIRGTGGNYGYTF. The chain links TRBV10-3 to TRBJ1-2; 11 bases agree with TRBD1. This CDR3 region has 14 residues. In germline, CDR1 is ENHRY, CDR2 SYGVKD. With 6 bases clipped from V and 1 base from J, the junction kept 1 base outside the gene matches.

DNA for the CDR3: TGTGCCAGCAGCTTAGCACGGTACCTGACAGGGGTGAAGGAAGAAAAACTGTTTTTT. Protein product: CASSLARYLTGVKEEKLFF. The chain joins TRBV11-3 to TRBJ1-4; 8 nucleotides agree with TRBD1. Germline V gene data show CDR1 as SGHNT and CDR2 as YENEEA. Germline trimming cut 1 base from V and 8 bases from J; bases unmatched to any gene: 18. The length of the CDR3 is 19 residues.

This clone was seen only once. V is TRBV7-2 and J is TRBJ1-2; weak D call: TRBD1 (5 bases). The CDR3 contains 15 residues. The V and J ends lost 1 base and 4 bases respectively, with 13 bases between them. CDR1 is SGHTA, CDR2 FQGNSA, per germline. The CDR3 protein is CASSLDGRRAYGYTF. CDR3 nucleotides: TGTGCCAGCAGCTTAGACGGTCGCAGGGCCTATGGCTACACCTTC.

The V gene is TRBV30, the J gene TRBJ2-7, with unresolved D. The germline V gene encodes CDR1 GTSNPN and CDR2 SVGIG (reference sequence). CDR3 size: 13 residues. V was shortened by 3 bases and J by 0 bases, with 9 bases between the two germline ends. CDR3 DNA sequence: TGTGCCTGGAGCCACACGGGCTCCTACGAGCAGTACTTC. Translated: CAWSHTGSYEQYF. The variable domain in full, with the rest retrieved from reference TRBV30 and TRBJ2-7, is SQTIHQWPATLVQPVGSPLSLECTVEGTSNPNLYWYRQAAGRGLQLLFYSVGIGQISSEVPQNLSASRPQDRQFILSSKKLLLSDSGFYLCAWSHTGSYEQYFGPGTRLTVT.

This clone was counted between two and nine times. The genes are TRBV6-2 or TRBV6-3 and TRBJ2-1; D is undetermined. Germline assignment: CDR1 MNHEY and CDR2 SVGEGT. Trimming stripped 0 bases from V and 7 bases from J, with 7 bases between. The CDR3 covers 13 residues. CDR3 bases: TGTGCCAGCAGTTACTCGGAGTTTAATGAGCAGTTCTTC. Translating it yields CASSYSEFNEQFF.

The V and J genes are TRBV19 and TRBJ2-1; possibly TRBD1 for D (6 bases). Germline values: CDR1 LNHDA, CDR2 SQIVND (reference sequence). The CDR3 extends over 13 amino acids. V lost 4 bases and J lost 10, with 14 bases in between. The chain's CDR3 is CASSTNRVGEQFF. CDR3 sequence (DNA): TGTGCCAGTAGTACAAACAGGGTCGGGGAGCAGTTCTTC.

The chain carries TRBV4-1 and TRBJ1-5, with TRBD1 identical over 8 bases. The CDR3 is 16 residues long. V lost 0 bases, J lost 7 bases, and 8 bases stayed unmatched. From germline, CDR1 is MGHRA and CDR2 YSYEKL. CDR3 bases: TGCGCCAGCAGCCAAGATCAGCCAGGGGGCGGACAGCCCCAGCATTTT. Encoded protein: CASSQDQPGGGQPQHF.

This clone was recorded only once. V and J are TRBV7-3 and TRBJ2-2; D ambiguous. CDR1 is SGHTA and CDR2 is FQGTGA in the germline V gene. The CDR3 sequence is 14 residues long. Trimming cost V 2 bases and J 5 bases, with 9 bases left between them. CDR3 loop: CASSLLTETGELFF. CDR3 bases: TGTGCCAGCAGCTTACTTACCGAGACCGGGGAGCTGTTTTTT.

V and J are TRBV5-1 and TRBJ2-5; 10 positions match TRBD1. Germline V gene lookup returns CDR1 SGHRS and CDR2 YFSETQ. V shed 10 bases, J shed 5 bases, and the junction held 8 bases outside the gene matches. The CDR3 is made up of 13 amino acids. The CDR3 reads CASSLGQGETQYF. DNA for the CDR3: TGCGCCTCCAGCCTGGGACAGGGGGAGACCCAGTACTTC. Based on the CDR3 plus reference TRBV5-1 and TRBJ2-5, the full variable domain is KAGVTQTPRYLIKTRGQQVTLSCSPISGHRSVSWYQQTPGQGLQFLFEYFSETQRNKGNFPGRFSGRQFSNSRSEMNVSTLELGDSALYLCASSLGQGETQYFGPGTRLLVL.

The DNA for the CDR3 is TGTGCCACCAGTGGGACTAGCACAGATACGCAGTATTTT. It encodes CATSGTSTDTQYF. The chain recombines TRBV24-1 with TRBJ2-3, with D possibly being TRBD2 (5 bases). CDR1 is KGHDR and CDR2 is SFDVKD in the germline V gene. V lost 5 bases and J lost 0, with 5 bases in between. This CDR3 has 13 residues.

The V and J genes are TRBV6-2 or TRBV6-3 and TRBJ2-5, with D possibly matching TRBD2 (5 bases). The CDR3 covers 13 residues. Germline CDR1 and CDR2: MNHEY and SVGEGT. The V end lost 6 bases, the J end lost 5 bases, and 13 bases lay between the germline ends. The CDR3 region has the DNA TGTGCCAGCAGCCAAGACTACAGTGAGACCCAGTACTTC. Its protein is CASSQDYSETQYF.

The chain has TRBV19 and TRBJ2-7; 12 nucleotides align to TRBD2. The CDR3 is made up of 14 amino acids. V shed 3 bases and J 7 bases; nucleotides not matched to a gene: 4. Germline CDR1 reads LNHDA; CDR2 reads SQIVND (reference sequence). The CDR3 coding sequence is TGTGCCAGTAGTATTTCAGGACTAGCGGGAGAGCAGTACTTC. The encoded protein is CASSISGLAGEQYF.

The V gene is TRBV30, the J gene TRBJ2-7; the match to TRBD2 covers 8 bases. The CDR3 covers 14 residues. Germline CDR1 and CDR2: GTSNPN and SVGIG (reference sequence). The CDR3 sequence is CAAAGLAGNYEQYF. CDR3 nucleotides: TGTGCTGCTGCTGGGCTAGCGGGCAACTACGAGCAGTACTTC.

The rearrangement links TRBV6-5 to TRBJ2-5, with D perhaps assigned TRBD1 or TRBD2 (5 bases each). Trimming stripped 0 bases from V and 3 bases from J, with 14 bases between. The CDR3 length is 16 residues. CDR1 is MNHEY, CDR2 SVGAGI, per germline. The CDR3 region is CASSYSGRAGKETQYF. Here the CDR3 DNA reads TGTGCCAGCAGTTACTCCGGCAGGGCCGGGAAAGAGACCCAGTACTTC.

The V call is TRBV11-2, the J call TRBJ2-2, with D maybe TRBD2 (6 bases). Germline V CDR1 and CDR2: SGHAT, FQNNGV. The germline V and J ends were trimmed by 1 base and 4 bases, with 10 bases remaining between them. CDR3 length equals 15 residues. The CDR3 loop is CASSLVFGGTGELFF. DNA for the CDR3: TGTGCCAGCAGCTTAGTTTTCGGGGGCACCGGGGAGCTGTTTTTT. The full variable domain, with the rest looked up from reference TRBV11-2 and TRBJ2-2, is EAGVAQSPRYKIIEKRQSVAFWCNPISGHATLYWYQQILGQGPKLLIQFQNNGVVDDSQLPKDRFSAERLKGVDSTLKIQPAKLEDSAVYLCASSLVFGGTGELFFGEGSRLTVL.

The chain recombines TRBV11-3 with TRBJ2-7; 11 bases map to TRBD1. CDR3 length: 16 amino acids. The J segment lost 3 bases and the V segment lost 6 bases, leaving 10 bases of the junction unmatched. Germline CDR1 is SGHNT and CDR2 is YENEEA. The DNA for the CDR3 is TGTGCCAGCAGTAATACTCGGACAGGGGGCGGCTACGAGCAGTACTTC. This codes for CASSNTRTGGGYEQYF.

The chain has TRBV27 and TRBJ1-1; TRBD1 matches 7 bases. The CDR3 extends over 15 amino acids. The V and J ends lost 5 bases and 5 bases, in that order; junction bases with no gene match: 11. Germline V gene data show CDR1 as MNHEY and CDR2 as SMNVEV (reference sequence). The CDR3 DNA is TGTGCCAGCAGTCTAGCGACAGGGAGTAGAACTGAAGCTTTCTTT. Translated, it gives CASSLATGSRTEAFF.

J is TRBJ2-1 and V is TRBV7-8, with 12 bases fitting TRBD2. CDR3 size: 18 residues. The V gene's germline CDR1 is SGHVS and CDR2 FQNEAQ. The J segment lost 0 bases and the V segment lost 5 bases, leaving 8 bases of the junction unmatched. The CDR3 region has the DNA TGTGCCAGCAGCAAAACTTCGACTAGCGGGAGCTCCTACAATGAGCAGTTCTTC. It specifies CASSKTSTSGSSYNEQFF.

This rearrangement joins TRBV7-8 to TRBJ2-7, with TRBD1 as a possible D gene (6 bases). Between the trimmed V and J ends, which lost 5 bases and 2 bases, there was a span of 19 bases. The germline V gene encodes CDR1 SGHVS and CDR2 FQNEAQ. The CDR3 is 16 amino acids. CDR3 nucleotide sequence: TGTGCCAGCAGCGTAAGTCGGACAGACCTAACCTACGAGCAGTACTTC. This gives the protein CASSVSRTDLTYEQYF.

This clone appeared once. The chain is built from TRBV13 and TRBJ2-7, with TRBD2 matching 10 bases. Trimming at V came to 3 bases and at J to 2 bases, leaving 13 bases not matched to a gene. Germline V gives CDR1 PRHDT, CDR2 FYEKMQ (reference sequence). The CDR3 extends over 18 amino acids. DNA for the CDR3: TGTGCCAGCAGCTTCCAGCTTAGCGGGAGGCCCCCTCCCTACGAGCAGTACTTC. It encodes CASSFQLSGRPPPYEQYF.

J is TRBJ1-5 and V is TRBV18; TRBD1 might be the D (5 bases). The CDR3 spans 15 residues. The germline V gene encodes CDR1 KGHSH and CDR2 LQKENI. V was clipped by 2 bases and J by 1 base, with 9 bases between them. The CDR3 here is CASSPSRASNQPQHF. CDR3 nucleotide sequence: TGTGCCAGCTCACCAAGCAGGGCCAGCAATCAGCCCCAGCATTTT.

This chain uses TRBV3-1 (or the pseudogene TRBV3-2) with TRBJ2-7; the match to TRBD1 covers 9 bases. The CDR3 has 14 residues. With V trimmed by 9 bases and J by 5 bases, 11 bases remained unmatched. Germline lookup yields CDR1 LGHDT and CDR2 YNNKEL (reference sequence). The CDR3 DNA reads as TGTGCCAGTAGAAAGGGGGACAGGGCCCACGAGCAGTACTTC. This sequence encodes CASRKGDRAHEQYF.

The chain is built from TRBV6-5 and TRBJ1-1; D is ambiguous. Germline-derived CDR1 and CDR2 are MNHEY and SVGAGI. Trimming shortened V by 5 bases and J by 5 bases, and 12 bases separated the two germline ends. This CDR3 has 13 amino acids. The CDR3 loop reads CASSPAPGTEAFF. Written as DNA, the CDR3 is TGTGCCAGCAGTCCCGCCCCGGGGACTGAAGCTTTCTTT.

This clone is a singleton in its sample. The CDR3 coding sequence is TGTGCCAGCAGCTCTAGCGGGAGGGTGAAGTACTTC. This codes for CASSSSGRVKYF. The V call is TRBV11-2, the J call TRBJ2-7; 12 nucleotides line up with TRBD2. V trimming: 4 bases; J trimming: 11 bases; junction bases outside the gene matches: 3. This CDR3 is 12 amino acids long. Germline V gene sequence: CDR1 SGHAT, CDR2 FQNNGV.

The chain recombines TRBV6-6 with TRBJ1-1; D is unclear. V lost 0 bases, J lost 1 base, and 6 bases lay in between. The germline CDR1 and CDR2 sequences are MNHNY and SVGAGI (reference sequence). This CDR3 contains 14 residues. CDR3 sequence: CASSYSSTNTEAFF. For the CDR3, the DNA is TGTGCCAGCAGTTACTCTTCCACGAACACTGAAGCTTTCTTT.

The genes are TRBV5-4 and TRBJ2-5; 15 nucleotides match TRBD2. The CDR3 has 16 residues. Germline V gene sequence: CDR1 SGHNT, CDR2 YYREEE (reference sequence). Trimming cost V 3 bases and J 7 bases; bases outside gene matches: 7. CDR3 protein: CASSSGLAGGDGTQYF. In DNA, the CDR3 is TGTGCCAGCAGCTCCGGACTAGCGGGAGGGGATGGGACCCAGTACTTC.

This rearrangement joins TRBV10-3 to TRBJ2-1, with 11 bases fitting TRBD2. In germline, CDR1 is ENHRY, CDR2 SYGVKD. The CDR3 length is 17 residues. V dropped 0 bases and J dropped 8; count of bases not matched to a gene: 9. The CDR3: CAISESATSGRLDEQFF. DNA of the CDR3: TGTGCCATCAGTGAGTCGGCCACTAGCGGGAGATTGGATGAGCAGTTCTTC.

This clone occurred a few times. The genes are TRBV3-1 (or the pseudogene TRBV3-2) and TRBJ2-4, with 13 bases lining up with TRBD2. V shed 3 bases and J 1 base; nucleotides not matched to a gene: 9. The CDR3 loop spans 19 amino acids. Germline-derived CDR1 and CDR2 are LGHDT and YNNKEL (reference sequence). The CDR3 sequence: CASSHRTSGSGTAKNIQYF. CDR3 bases: TGTGCCAGCAGCCATAGGACTAGCGGGAGTGGGACCGCCAAAAACATTCAGTACTTC.

This chain links TRBV12-3 or TRBV12-4 with TRBJ1-1, with D possibly TRBD1 on 5 matching bases. The CDR3 sequence is 13 residues long. The V gene lost 5 bases and the J gene lost 4 bases, with 11 bases spanning the gap. The CDR3 here is CASSPAGSTEAFF. In DNA, the CDR3 is TGTGCCAGCAGTCCTGCAGGGTCCACTGAAGCTTTCTTT.